This T cell receptor beta chain was found in a study of CD8+ T cells in alopecia areata. The treatment denotes: oral pan-JAK inhibitor, 5-10 mg twice daily. Note on this clone: Antigen unknown.

This CDR3 is built from 14 residues. Germline assignment: CDR1 PRHDT and CDR2 FYEKMQ (reference sequence). V trimming: 5 bases; J trimming: 5 bases; junction bases outside the gene matches: 6. The sequencing template was cDNA reverse transcribed from extracted RNA. The repertoire was sequenced with immunoSEQ multiplex PCR; TCRdb's copy has only in-frame clones and lacks some. The table has some 170,000 clones, about three fifths seen once. Broader study findings: Because of a solitary nonresponder, the connection of baseline CD8+ expansion to response stays uncertain.

The V call is TRBV13, the J call TRBJ1-1, with 9 bases lining up with TRBD1. This TCR came from a human donor with alopecia areata. Material: CD4+ T cells sorted from blood, obtained between weeks 55 and 65, from a patient treated with tofacitinib. The CDR3 DNA follows: TGTGCCAGCAGCCCCTACAGGGGGCGAACTGAAGCTTTCTTT. Amino acids: CASSPYRGRTEAFF. Full variable domain (outside the CDR3, taken from reference TRBV13 and TRBJ1-1): AAGVIQSPRHLIKEKRETATLKCYPIPRHDTVYWYQQGPGQDPQFLISFYEKMQSDKGSIPDRFSAQQFSDYHSELNMSSLELGDSALYFCASSPYRGRTEAFFGQGTRLTVV.